The clone carrying this T cell receptor (beta chain) was detected only a few times. These data originate in a study of T-cell memory formation after mild COVID-19. CDR1 SGHTA and CDR2 FQGNSA come from the germline V gene. CDR3 size: 13 residues. V lost 4 bases and J lost 4, with 11 bases in between. TCRdb re-called the 5' RACE reads through MiXCR, storing one row per CDR3 protein. The sample carries about 350,000 distinct CDR3 sequences, 14% recorded once. The chain couples TRBV7-2 to TRBJ2-7; D is ambiguous. Sequencing was performed on PBMCs or a T cell subset sorted from them (not recorded which). The sequence derives from a man aged 18 to 29 who had mild COVID-19 (a few samples of this study predate the infection). Cell type and time point are not known. The CDR3 DNA sequence: TGTGCCAGCAGCTCACGGGTCGCATACGAGCAGTACTTC. It specifies CASSSRVAYEQYF.